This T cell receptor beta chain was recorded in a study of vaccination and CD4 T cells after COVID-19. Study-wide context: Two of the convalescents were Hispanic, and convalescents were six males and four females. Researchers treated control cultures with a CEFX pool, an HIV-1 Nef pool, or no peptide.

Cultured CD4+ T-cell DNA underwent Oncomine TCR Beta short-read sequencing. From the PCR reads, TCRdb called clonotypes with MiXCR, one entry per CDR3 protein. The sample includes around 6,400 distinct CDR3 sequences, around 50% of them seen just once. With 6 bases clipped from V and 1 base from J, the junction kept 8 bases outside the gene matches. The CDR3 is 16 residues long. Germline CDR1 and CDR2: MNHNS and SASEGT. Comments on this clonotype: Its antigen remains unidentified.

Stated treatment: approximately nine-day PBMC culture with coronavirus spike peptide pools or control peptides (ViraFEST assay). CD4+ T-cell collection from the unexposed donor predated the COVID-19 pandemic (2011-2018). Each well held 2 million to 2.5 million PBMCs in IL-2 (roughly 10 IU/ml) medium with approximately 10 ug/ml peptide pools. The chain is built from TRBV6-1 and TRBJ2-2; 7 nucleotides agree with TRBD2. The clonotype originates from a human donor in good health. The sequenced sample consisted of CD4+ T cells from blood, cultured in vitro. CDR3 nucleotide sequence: TGTGCCAGCAGGAAAGCGGGACTCTTGAACACCGGGGAGCTGTTTTTT. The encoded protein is CASRKAGLLNTGELFF.